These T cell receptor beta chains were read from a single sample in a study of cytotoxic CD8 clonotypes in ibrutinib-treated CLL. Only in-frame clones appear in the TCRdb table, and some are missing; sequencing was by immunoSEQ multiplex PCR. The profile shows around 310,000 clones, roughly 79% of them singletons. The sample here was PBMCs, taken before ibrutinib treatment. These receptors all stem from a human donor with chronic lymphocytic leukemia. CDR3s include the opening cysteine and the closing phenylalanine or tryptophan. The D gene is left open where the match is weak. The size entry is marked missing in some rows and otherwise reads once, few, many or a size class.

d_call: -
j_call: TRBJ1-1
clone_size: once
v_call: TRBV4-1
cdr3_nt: TGCGCCAGCGGACACAGGGAGGGGAGTGAAGCTTTCTTT
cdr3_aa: CASGHREGSEAFF

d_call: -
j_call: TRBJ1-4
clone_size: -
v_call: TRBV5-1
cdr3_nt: TGCGCCAGCAGCTTCGCCCTGGGGGGGGAAAAACTGTTTTTT
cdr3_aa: CASSFALGGEKLFF

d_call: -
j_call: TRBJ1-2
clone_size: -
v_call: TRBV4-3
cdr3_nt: TGCGCCAGCAGCCAAGATCGGCCGGGGGCGGGCTGGAACTATGGCTACACCTTC
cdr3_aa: CASSQDRPGAGWNYGYTF

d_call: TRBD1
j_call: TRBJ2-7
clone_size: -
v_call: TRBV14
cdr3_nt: TGTGCCAGCAGCCAAGGACAGGGGGCGGCCTACGAGCAGTACTTC
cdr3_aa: CASSQGQGAAYEQYF

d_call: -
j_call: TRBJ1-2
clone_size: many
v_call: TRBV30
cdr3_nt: TGTGCCTCTGGGACTGATTATGGCTACACCTTC
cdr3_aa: CASGTDYGYTF

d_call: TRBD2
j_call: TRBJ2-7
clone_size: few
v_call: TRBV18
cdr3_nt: TGTGCCAGCTCACCACCGGGGACTAGCGGGAGCTCCTACGAGCAGTACTTC
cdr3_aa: CASSPPGTSGSSYEQYF

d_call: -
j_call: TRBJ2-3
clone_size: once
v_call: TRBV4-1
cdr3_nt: TGCGCCAGCAGCCTCCCAACGCCGGCTAGTTCTACGCAGTATTTT
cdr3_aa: CASSLPTPASSTQYF

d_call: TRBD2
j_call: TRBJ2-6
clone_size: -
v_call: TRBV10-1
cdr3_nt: TGCGCCAGCAGTGATTGGCGGGAGAAACCTGGGGCCAACGTCCTGACTTTC
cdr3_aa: CASSDWREKPGANVLTF

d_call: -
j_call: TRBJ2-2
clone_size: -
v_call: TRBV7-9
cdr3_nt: TGTGCCAGCGCAGGTCCGAACACCGGGGAGCTGTTTTTT
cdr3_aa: CASAGPNTGELFF

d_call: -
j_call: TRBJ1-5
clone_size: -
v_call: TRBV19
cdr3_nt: TGTGCCAGTAGTATGTTGGGGAGCAATCAGCCCCAGCATTTT
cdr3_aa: CASSMLGSNQPQHF

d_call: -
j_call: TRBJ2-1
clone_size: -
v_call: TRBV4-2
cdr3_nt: TGTGCCAGCAGCCAAGGACGAACTGACAATGAGCAGTTCTTC
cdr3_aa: CASSQGRTDNEQFF

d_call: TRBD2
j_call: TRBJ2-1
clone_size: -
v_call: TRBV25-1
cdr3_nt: TGTGCCAGCAGTGCGGGAGGGCCATATGAGCAGTTCTTC
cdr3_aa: CASSAGGPYEQFF

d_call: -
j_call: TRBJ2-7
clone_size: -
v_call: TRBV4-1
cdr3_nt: TGCGCCAGCAGCCAAGATTGGGGGAGTTCCTACGAGCAGTACTTC
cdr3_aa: CASSQDWGSSYEQYF

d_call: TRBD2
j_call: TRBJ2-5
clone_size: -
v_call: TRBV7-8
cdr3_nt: TGTGCCAGCAGCTTCCAGCGGGAATGGGAGACCCAGTACTTC
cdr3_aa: CASSFQREWETQYF

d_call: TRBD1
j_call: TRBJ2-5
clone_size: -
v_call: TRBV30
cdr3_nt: TGTGCCTGGGGCAAGGGACAGGGAATCCAAGAGACCCAGTACTTC
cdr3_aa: CAWGKGQGIQETQYF

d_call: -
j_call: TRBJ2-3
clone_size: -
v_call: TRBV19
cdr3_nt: TGTGCCAGTAGTATGGGTAGTGGCACAGATACGCAGTATTTT
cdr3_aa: CASSMGSGTDTQYF

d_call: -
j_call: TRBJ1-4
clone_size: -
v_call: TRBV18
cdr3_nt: TGTGCCAGCTCACCACCGGAATTTCGTAATGAAAAACTGTTTTTT
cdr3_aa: CASSPPEFRNEKLFF

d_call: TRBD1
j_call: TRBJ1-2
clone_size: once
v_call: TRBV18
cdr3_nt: TGTGCCAGCTCACCCGGACAGGGGGCCTCATATGGCTACACCTTC
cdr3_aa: CASSPGQGASYGYTF

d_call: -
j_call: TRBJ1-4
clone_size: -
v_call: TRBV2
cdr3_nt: TGTGCCAGCAGTGATCCGACAGCAACTAATGAAAAACTGTTTTTT
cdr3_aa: CASSDPTATNEKLFF

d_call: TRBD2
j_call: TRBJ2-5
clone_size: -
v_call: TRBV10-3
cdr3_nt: TGTGCCATCAGGAGGGAGTCTAGCGGGACTCAGACCCAGTACTTC
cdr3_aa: CAIRRESSGTQTQYF

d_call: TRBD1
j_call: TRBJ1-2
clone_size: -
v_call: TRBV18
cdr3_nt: TGTGCCAGCTCACAGGGACAGGAGGGTTATGGCTACACCTTC
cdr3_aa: CASSQGQEGYGYTF

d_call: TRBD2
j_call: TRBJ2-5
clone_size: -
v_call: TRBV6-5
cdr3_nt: TGTGCCAGCAGCCCACTAGCGGGACGACAAGAGACCCAGTACTTC
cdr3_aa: CASSPLAGRQETQYF

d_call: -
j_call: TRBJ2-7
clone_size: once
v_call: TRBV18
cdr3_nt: TGTGCCAGCTCACTTAACCGGGACACAGCAATCTACGAGCAGTACTTC
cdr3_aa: CASSLNRDTAIYEQYF

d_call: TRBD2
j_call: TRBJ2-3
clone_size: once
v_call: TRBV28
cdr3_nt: TGTGCCAGCAGTTTCCCTTCGACTAGCGGCGTCCCAGATACGCAGTATTTT
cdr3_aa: CASSFPSTSGVPDTQYF

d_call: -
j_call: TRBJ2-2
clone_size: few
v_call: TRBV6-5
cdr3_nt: TGTGCCAGCAGCTTTGCGTGGACCGGGGAGCTGTTTTTT
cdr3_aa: CASSFAWTGELFF

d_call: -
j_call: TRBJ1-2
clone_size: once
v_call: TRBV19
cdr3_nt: TGTGCCAGTAGTATCGGGGTCACTGGCTATGGCTACACCTTC
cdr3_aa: CASSIGVTGYGYTF

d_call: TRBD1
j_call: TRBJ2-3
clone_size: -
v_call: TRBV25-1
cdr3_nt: TGTGCCAGCAGTGAACGGCTAGGACAGGAGGAAGATACGCAGTATTTT
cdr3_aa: CASSERLGQEEDTQYF

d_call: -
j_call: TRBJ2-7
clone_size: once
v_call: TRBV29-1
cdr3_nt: TGCAGCGTACTAACAGAGCCACTCGGCGAGCAGTACTTC
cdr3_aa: CSVLTEPLGEQYF

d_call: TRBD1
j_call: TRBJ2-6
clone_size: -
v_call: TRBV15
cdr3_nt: TGTGCCACCAGCAGAGAAGGAACAGGGGGCGCTGGGGCCAACGTCCTGACTTTC
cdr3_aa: CATSREGTGGAGANVLTF

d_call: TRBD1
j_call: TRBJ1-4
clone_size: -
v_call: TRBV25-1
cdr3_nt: TGTGCCAGCAGCCCTCACCAACAGGGGCTGGCTGAAAAACTGTTTTTT
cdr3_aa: CASSPHQQGLAEKLFF

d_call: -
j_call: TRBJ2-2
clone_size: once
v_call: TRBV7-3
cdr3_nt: TGTGCCAGCAGCTTAGGGGGCACCGGGGAGCTGTTTTTT
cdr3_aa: CASSLGGTGELFF

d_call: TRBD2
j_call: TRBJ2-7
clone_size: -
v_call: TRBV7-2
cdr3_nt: TGTGCCAGCAGCTGGACTAGCGGGAGCTACGAGCAGTACTTC
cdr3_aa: CASSWTSGSYEQYF

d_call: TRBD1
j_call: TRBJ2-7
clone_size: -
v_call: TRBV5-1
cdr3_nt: TGCGCCAGCAGCGCCGGGACAGGGCTCTACGAGCAGTACTTC
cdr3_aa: CASSAGTGLYEQYF

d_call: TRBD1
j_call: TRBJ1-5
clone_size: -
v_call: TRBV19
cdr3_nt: TGTGCCAGTAGTATAGGGACAGGCATGGGCAATCAGCCCCAGCATTTT
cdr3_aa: CASSIGTGMGNQPQHF

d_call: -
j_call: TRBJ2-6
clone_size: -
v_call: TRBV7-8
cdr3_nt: TGTGCCAGCAGGACAGGACAGCTCTCTGGGGCCAACGTCCTGACTTTC
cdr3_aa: CASRTGQLSGANVLTF